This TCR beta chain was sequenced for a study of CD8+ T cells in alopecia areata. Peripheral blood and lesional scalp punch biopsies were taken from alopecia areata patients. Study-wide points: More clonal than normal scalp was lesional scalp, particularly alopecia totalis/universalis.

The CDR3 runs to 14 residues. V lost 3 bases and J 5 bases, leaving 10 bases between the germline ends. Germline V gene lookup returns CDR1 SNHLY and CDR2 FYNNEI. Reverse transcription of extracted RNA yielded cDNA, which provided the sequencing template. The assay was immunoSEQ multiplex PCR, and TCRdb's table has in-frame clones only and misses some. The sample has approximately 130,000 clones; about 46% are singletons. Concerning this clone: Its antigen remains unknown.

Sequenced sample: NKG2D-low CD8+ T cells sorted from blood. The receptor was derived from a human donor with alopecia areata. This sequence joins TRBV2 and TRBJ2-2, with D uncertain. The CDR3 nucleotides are TGTGCCAGCAGTGACTCTTCTTTGACCGGGGAGCTGTTTTTT. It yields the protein CASSDSSLTGELFF.